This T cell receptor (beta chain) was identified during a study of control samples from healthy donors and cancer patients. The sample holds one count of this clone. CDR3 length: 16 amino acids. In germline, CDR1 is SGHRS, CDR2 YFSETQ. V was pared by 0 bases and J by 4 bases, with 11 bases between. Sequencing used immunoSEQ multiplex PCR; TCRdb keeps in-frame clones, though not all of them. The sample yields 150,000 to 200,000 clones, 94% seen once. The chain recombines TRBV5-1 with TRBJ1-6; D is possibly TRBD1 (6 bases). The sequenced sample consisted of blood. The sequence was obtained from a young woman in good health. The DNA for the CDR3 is TGCGCCAGCAGCTTGGGGGGACACCATTATAATTCACCCCTCCACTTT. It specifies CASSLGGHHYNSPLHF.